What follows is one TCR beta chain and its context. The protocol was immunoSEQ multiplex PCR, while the TCRdb copy is restricted to in-frame clones and leaves out a portion. The table lists about 92,000 clones, roughly 86% of them singletons. The sample comes from a study of control samples from healthy donors and cancer patients. Sequencing was done on a sample of blood. This receptor was identified in a woman between 55 and 75 years old in good health.

CDR3 coding DNA: TGTGCCAGCAGCCAAGGGGGACGGCCCCCCTCACCCCTCCACTTT. Protein product: CASSQGGRPPSPLHF. The chain has TRBV14 and TRBJ1-6, with D possibly being TRBD1 (5 bases). Germline V gives CDR1 SGHDN, CDR2 FVKESK. Trimming shortened V by 1 base and J by 10 bases, and 14 bases separated the two germline ends. The CDR3 consists of 15 residues.